The 2 T cell receptor beta chains below were found in one sample sequenced in a study of cytomegalovirus exposure and HLA in healthy donors (dated 2017 in TCRdb). Libraries were prepared through the immunoSEQ multiplex PCR assay. For the multiplex PCR, a mixture combining 60 forward primers for TCR Vbeta segments and 13 reverse primers for TCR Jbeta segments was used. Sourced from immuneACCESS, this table was stored by TCRdb with only in-frame sequences that have V and J called. A share of the clones is absent; for the studies checked, an unresolved V gene accounts for under half, and the remainder has no known explanation. The sample profile shows approximately 150,000 clones; 65% to 80% of them were found once. 2.5% to 3.5% of the sample rests with the top ten. Sequencing input: PBMCs. The receptors originated from a male donor in good health and CMV-seronegative.

In regard to this clone: The sample contains more than one DNA sequence encoding this CDR3. J is TRBJ1-2 and V is TRBV9; TRBD1 matches at 7 bases. Germline V lookup: CDR1 SGDLS, CDR2 YYNGEE. The CDR3 runs to 12 residues. Trimming cost V 4 bases and J 5 bases; bases outside gene matches: 2. CDR3: CASSRDSYGYTF. CDR3 DNA sequence: TGTGCCAGCAGCAGGGACAGTTATGGCTACACCTTC.

This clone has just a few counts. One junction end does not reproduce the germline sequence, and a read error may be involved. V gene TRBV30 combines with J gene TRBJ2-7, with 11 bases fitting TRBD2. CDR1 GTSNPN and CDR2 SVGIG come from the germline V gene (reference sequence). The CDR3 sequence is 9 residues long. Written as DNA, the CDR3 is TGTGCCTGGCCGGGACTAGCGGACTTC. Its translation: CAWPGLADF.